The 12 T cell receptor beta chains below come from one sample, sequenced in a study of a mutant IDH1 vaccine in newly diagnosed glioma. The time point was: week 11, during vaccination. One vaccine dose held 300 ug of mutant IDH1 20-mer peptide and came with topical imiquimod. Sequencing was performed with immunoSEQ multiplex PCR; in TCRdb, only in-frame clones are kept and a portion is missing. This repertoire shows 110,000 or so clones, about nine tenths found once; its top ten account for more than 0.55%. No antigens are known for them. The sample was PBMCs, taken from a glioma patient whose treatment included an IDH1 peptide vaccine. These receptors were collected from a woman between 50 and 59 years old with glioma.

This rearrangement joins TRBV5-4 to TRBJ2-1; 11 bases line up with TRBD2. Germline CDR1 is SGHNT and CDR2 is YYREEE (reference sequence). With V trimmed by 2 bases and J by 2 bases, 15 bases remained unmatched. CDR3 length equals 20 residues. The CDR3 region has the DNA TGTGCCAGCAGCTTCAATCTCGGACTAGCGGGTCTTGTCCCCTACAATGAGCAGTTCTTC. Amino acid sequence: CASSFNLGLAGLVPYNEQFF.

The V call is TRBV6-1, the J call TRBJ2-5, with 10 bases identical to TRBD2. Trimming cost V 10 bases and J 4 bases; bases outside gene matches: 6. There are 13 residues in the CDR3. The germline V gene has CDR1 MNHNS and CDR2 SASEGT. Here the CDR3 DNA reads TGTGCCACAGCGGGAGGGCCAGGAGAGACCCAGTACTTC. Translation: CATAGGPGETQYF.

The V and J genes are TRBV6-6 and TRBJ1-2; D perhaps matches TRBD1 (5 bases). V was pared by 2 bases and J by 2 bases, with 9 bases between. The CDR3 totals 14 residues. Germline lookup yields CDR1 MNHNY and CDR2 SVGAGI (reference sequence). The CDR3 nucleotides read TGTGCCAGCAGTTACGGGACGGAAAACTATGGCTACACCTTC. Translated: CASSYGTENYGYTF.

This CDR3 reads CASTMRRGNGYTF. The CDR3 region has the DNA TGTGCCAGCACCATGAGAAGGGGAAATGGCTACACCTTC. The chain links TRBV6-5 to TRBJ1-2; a weak D match, TRBD1 (5 bases). Germline CDR1 and CDR2: MNHEY and SVGAGI. Trimming removed 7 bases at V and 6 bases at J, with 15 bases between. This CDR3 spans 13 amino acids.

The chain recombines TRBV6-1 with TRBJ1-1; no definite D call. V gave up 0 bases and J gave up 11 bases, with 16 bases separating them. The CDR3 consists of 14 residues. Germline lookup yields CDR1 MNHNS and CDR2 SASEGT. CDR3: CASSEAFTGFWAFF. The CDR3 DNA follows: TGTGCCAGCAGTGAAGCGTTCACGGGGTTCTGGGCTTTCTTT.

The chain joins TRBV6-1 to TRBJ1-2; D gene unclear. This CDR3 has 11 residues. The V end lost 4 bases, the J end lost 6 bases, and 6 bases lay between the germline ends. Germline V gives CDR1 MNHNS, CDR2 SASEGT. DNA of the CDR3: TGTGCCAGCAGTGCGTTGAATGGCTACACCTTC. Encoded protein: CASSALNGYTF.

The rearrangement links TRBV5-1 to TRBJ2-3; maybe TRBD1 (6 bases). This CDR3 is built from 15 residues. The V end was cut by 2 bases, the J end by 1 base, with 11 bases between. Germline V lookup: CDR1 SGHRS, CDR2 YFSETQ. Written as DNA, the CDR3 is TGCGCCAGCAGCTTAGCCGGACAGCGCACAGATACGCAGTATTTT. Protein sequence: CASSLAGQRTDTQYF. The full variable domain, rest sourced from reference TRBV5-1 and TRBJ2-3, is KAGVTQTPRYLIKTRGQQVTLSCSPISGHRSVSWYQQTPGQGLQFLFEYFSETQRNKGNFPGRFSGRQFSNSRSEMNVSTLELGDSALYLCASSLAGQRTDTQYFGPGTRLTVL.

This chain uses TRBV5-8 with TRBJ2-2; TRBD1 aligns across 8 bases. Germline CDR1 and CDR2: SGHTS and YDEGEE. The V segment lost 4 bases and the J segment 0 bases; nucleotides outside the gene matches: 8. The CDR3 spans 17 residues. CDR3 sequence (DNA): TGTGCCAGCAGCGAACAGGGGGGTGGATCGAACACCGGGGAGCTGTTTTTT. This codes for CASSEQGGGSNTGELFF.

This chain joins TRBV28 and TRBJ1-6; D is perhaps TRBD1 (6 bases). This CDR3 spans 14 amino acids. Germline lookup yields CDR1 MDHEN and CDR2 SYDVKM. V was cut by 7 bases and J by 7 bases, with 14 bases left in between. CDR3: CASKPGARNSPLHF. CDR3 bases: TGTGCCAGCAAGCCGGGGGCTCGGAATTCACCCCTCCACTTT.

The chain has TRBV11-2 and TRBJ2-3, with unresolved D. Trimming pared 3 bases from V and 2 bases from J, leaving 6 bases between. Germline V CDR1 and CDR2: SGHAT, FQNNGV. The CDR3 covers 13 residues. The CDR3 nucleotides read TGTGCCAGCAGCTTTCGGATCACAGATACGCAGTATTTT. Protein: CASSFRITDTQYF.

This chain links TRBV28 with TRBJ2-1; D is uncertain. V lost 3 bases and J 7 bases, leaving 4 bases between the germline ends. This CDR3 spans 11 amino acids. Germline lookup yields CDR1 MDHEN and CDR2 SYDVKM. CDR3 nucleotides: TGTGCCAGCAGTTTGGGGAATGAGCAGTTCTTC. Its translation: CASSLGNEQFF.

Here the CDR3 reads CARERGQGALAFF. CDR3 sequence (DNA): TGTGCCAGGGAAAGAGGACAGGGGGCGCTGGCTTTCTTT. The chain uses TRBV28 and TRBJ1-1; 11 nucleotides agree with TRBD1. The V gene end was trimmed by 9 bases and the J gene end by 11 bases; junction bases not matched to a gene: 11. Germline loops: CDR1 MDHEN, CDR2 SYDVKM. This CDR3 is 13 amino acids long.